These T cell receptor beta chains were read from a single sample in a study of radiation and T cells in renal cell carcinoma. The assay was immunoSEQ multiplex PCR, and TCRdb's table has in-frame clones only and misses some. This table holds over 30,000 clones, 65% to 85% found once. Specimen: blood, collected from a patient whose treatment included radiotherapy and nephrectomy. The receptor source for this set is a man between 60 and 75 years old with renal cell carcinoma. Both conserved end residues are part of each CDR3. The D gene is left open where the match is weak. Clone size is stated in some rows and not others, as once, few, many or a class when expanded.

j_call d_call v_call clone_size cdr3_nt cdr3_aa
TRBJ1-5 TRBD1 TRBV2 once TGTGCCAGCAGTGAGCGGCAGGGGGATCAGCCCCAGCATTTT CASSERQGDQPQHF
TRBJ2-1 . TRBV29-1 . TGCAGCGTAGCTAAGCGGGCTGATGAGCAGTTCTTC CSVAKRADEQFF
TRBJ2-7 . TRBV7-2 . TGTGCCAGCAGCTTAGCTCGCCTAGAGTACGAGCAGTACTTC CASSLARLEYEQYF
TRBJ2-5 . TRBV5-5 . TGTGCCAGCAGCTTTGCCGGATTTGAGACCCAGTACTTC CASSFAGFETQYF
TRBJ2-5 . TRBV7-9 . TGTGCCAGCAGCCAATCGGGGGCGGGGGAGACCCAGTACTTC CASSQSGAGETQYF
TRBJ2-7 . TRBV6-5 . TGTGCCAGCACCAACTCGGGGATAGGGTCCTACGAGCAGTACTTC CASTNSGIGSYEQYF
TRBJ1-5 . TRBV5-8 . TGTGCCAGCAGCTACCGGGACCAAGGGAGGAGCCCCAATCAGCCCCAGCATTTT CASSYRDQGRSPNQPQHF
TRBJ1-5 TRBD1 TRBV19 few TGTGCCAGTCTGACTACAGGGGACATATATCAGCCCCAGCATTTT CASLTTGDIYQPQHF
TRBJ2-2 . TRBV5-1 . TGCGCCAGCAGCCCCCTTTTTCGGGACACGAACACCGGGGAGCTGTTTTTT CASSPLFRDTNTGELFF
TRBJ1-6 . TRBV30 . TGTGCCTGGAGAGGACAGTCCTATAATTCACCCCTCCACTTT CAWRGQSYNSPLHF
TRBJ2-2 TRBD1 TRBV5-1 . TGCGCCAGCAGCTTGACAGGGGTCACCGGGGAGCTGTTTTTT CASSLTGVTGELFF
TRBJ2-7 . TRBV28 . TGTGCCACCAGGGACACCTCCTACGAGCAGTACTTC CATRDTSYEQYF
TRBJ2-5 . TRBV19 . TGTGCCAGTACGCGACGGTTCCGTGAAGAGACCCAGTACTTC CASTRRFREETQYF
TRBJ2-3 . TRBV30 . TGTGCCTGGATGGCCCGGACGGGTGCAGATACGCAGTATTTT CAWMARTGADTQYF
TRBJ2-2 TRBD2 TRBV29-1 . TGCAGCTTGGACCCAAGCGGGGGCGCGAGGGGAGCTGTTTTT CSLDPSGGARGAVF
TRBJ2-7 . TRBV10-1 . TGCGCCAGCCCCTCGGGTAGGGACTCCTACGAGCAGTACTTC CASPSGRDSYEQYF
TRBJ1-1 TRBD1 TRBV2 few TGTGCCAGCAACCCGGACAGGGACACTGAAGCTTTCTTT CASNPDRDTEAFF
TRBJ2-1 TRBD1 TRBV5-1 . TGCGCCAGCAGCTCCACACCGGGACAGCCCAATGAGCAGTTCTTC CASSSTPGQPNEQFF
TRBJ2-7 TRBD1 TRBV7-2 . TGTGCCAGCAGCCTCGAGGACAGGGGGCGATCCTACGAGCAGTACTTC CASSLEDRGRSYEQYF
TRBJ2-1 . TRBV7-2 once TGTGCCAGCAGTCGGGAGATTGAGCAGTTCTTC CASSREIEQFF
TRBJ1-2 TRBD1 TRBV18 . TGTGCCAGCTCCAAGACGCCTGACAGGGACTATGGCTACACCTTC CASSKTPDRDYGYTF
TRBJ2-6 . TRBV28 few TGTGCCAGCTTTTCCGGGACACCCTCTGGGGCCAACGTCCTGACTTTC CASFSGTPSGANVLTF
TRBJ2-7 . TRBV12-5 . TGTGCTAGTGGTTCAGACAGAGCCCCCACCGAGCAGTACTTC CASGSDRAPTEQYF
TRBJ2-2 . TRBV7-3 once TGTGCCAGCAGCTTGGTCGCGAACACCGGGGAGCTGTTTTTT CASSLVANTGELFF
TRBJ2-7 TRBD2 TRBV11-2 . TGTGCCAGCAGCCCCGGACTAGGGACCTACGAGCAGTACTTC CASSPGLGTYEQYF
TRBJ2-7 TRBD2 TRBV4-1 . TGCGCCAGCAGCCAGGTCGCTAGCGGGACCTACGAGCAGTACTTC CASSQVASGTYEQYF
TRBJ1-5 . TRBV27 . TGTGCCAGCAATAGATTACAGGGTTTTCAGCCCCAGCATTTT CASNRLQGFQPQHF
TRBJ2-2 TRBD1 TRBV30 . TGTGCCTGGAGTGGACAGGGGCTCGGGGAGCTGTTTTTT CAWSGQGLGELFF
TRBJ2-5 TRBD2 TRBV15 . TGTGCCACCAGCAGGGGACTAGCGGATGTCCAAGAGACCCAGTACTTC CATSRGLADVQETQYF
TRBJ2-1 TRBD2 TRBV6-5 . TGTGCCAGCCGCCTAGGGACTAGCGGGTGGGAGGTACAGTTCTTC CASRLGTSGWEVQFF
TRBJ1-1 TRBD1 TRBV9 . TGTGCCAGCAGCGCCGGGACAGGGGGCTTAAGAAACACTGAAGCTTTCTTT CASSAGTGGLRNTEAFF
TRBJ2-1 . TRBV10-3 once TGTGCCATCAGTGAGGGTGAGCAGTTCTTC CAISEGEQFF
TRBJ2-3 . TRBV4-1 . TGCGCCAGCAGCCAAGATTGGCGTATCGACACAGATACGCAGTATTTT CASSQDWRIDTDTQYF
TRBJ2-5 . TRBV18 . TGTGCCAGCTCACCGAGGCAGCCGCCAGAGACCCAGTACTTC CASSPRQPPETQYF
TRBJ2-2 . TRBV27 . TGTGCCAGCAGCCCACGGGGACGAGAGGAGCTGTTTTTT CASSPRGREELFF
TRBJ1-1 . TRBV6-5 . TGTGCCAGCAGTTATTATAGGGTCACTGAAGCTTTCTTT CASSYYRVTEAFF
TRBJ2-2 . TRBV5-4 few TGTGCCAGCAGCTCGGAGGTAGCAAACACCGGGGAGCTGTTTTTT CASSSEVANTGELFF
TRBJ2-2 . TRBV4-3 . TGCGCCAGCAGCCAAGATTGGGCAGGGGAGGCCGGGGAGCTGTTTTTT CASSQDWAGEAGELFF
TRBJ2-2 TRBD1 TRBV4-2 few TGTGCCACCGCAGGGGGCAGCACCGGGGAGCTGTTTTTT CATAGGSTGELFF
TRBJ2-2 . TRBV30 medium-sized TGTGCCCAAGAGTGGGGGCGTGATACCGGGGAGCTGTTTTTT CAQEWGRDTGELFF
TRBJ2-5 . TRBV20-1 . TGCAGTGCTAGAAGTGAGGACACCCAGTACTTC CSARSEDTQYF
TRBJ2-5 TRBD2 TRBV5-4 once TGTGCCAGCAGCCCAAGCGGGAGGGCCAGAGAGACCCAGTACTTC CASSPSGRARETQYF
TRBJ1-1 . TRBV4-3 . TGCGCCAGCAGCCAAGAATCCTGGGCGGGAGCTTTCTTT CASSQESWAGAFF
TRBJ2-3 . TRBV7-9 . TGTGCCAGCAGCTTAGAGGAGGGGGATACGCAGTATTTT CASSLEEGDTQYF
TRBJ2-6 . TRBV19 . TGTGCCAGTAGGACCACTCTTGGGGGAACTGGGGCCAACGTCCTGACTTTC CASRTTLGGTGANVLTF
TRBJ2-5 . TRBV19 . TGTGCCAGTAGTCCCACGACCCCTGGACTAATTCAAGAGACCCAGTACTTC CASSPTTPGLIQETQYF
TRBJ2-5 TRBD2 TRBV11-1 . TGTGCCAGCACCGGGGGGGGTCAAGAGACCCAGTACTTC CASTGGGQETQYF
TRBJ2-7 . TRBV7-3 . TGTGCCAGCAGCTTAACTGGGGGCGGGAGCCCTTACGAGCAGTACTTC CASSLTGGGSPYEQYF
TRBJ2-1 TRBD2 TRBV7-3 . TGTGCCAGCAGCCAGGGACTAGCTCTATACAATGAGCAGTTCTTC CASSQGLALYNEQFF